This T cell receptor (beta chain) was retrieved from a study of blood T cell repertoires in COVID-19. Study details: The samples span acute and convalescent COVID-19 from the United States, Italy and Spain. The analysed material was cDNA or gDNA that came from T cells, B-cell-depleted T cells, or PBMCs.

Original handling: The assay estimated nucleated cells by amplifying reference gene primers. TCRdb's table, derived via immunoSEQ multiplex PCR, lists solely in-frame clones and lacks some. D and trimming were read from the DNA, whereas the V and J calls and clone size are those reported in that table. The table records under 200,000 clones, about four fifths of them present only once. Looked up from germline, CDR1 is SGHAT and CDR2 is FQNNGV. The CDR3 extends over 13 amino acids. V lost 4 bases, J lost 4 bases, and 10 bases lay in between. This chain connects TRBV11-2 to TRBJ1-2, with a weak D call TRBD1 (5 bases). The specimen sequenced was peripheral blood. This clonotype originated in a man in his 70s with active or convalescent COVID-19. This CDR3 is CASSSGLRYGYTF. The CDR3 DNA is TGTGCCAGCAGCTCAGGGTTGCGCTATGGCTACACCTTC.